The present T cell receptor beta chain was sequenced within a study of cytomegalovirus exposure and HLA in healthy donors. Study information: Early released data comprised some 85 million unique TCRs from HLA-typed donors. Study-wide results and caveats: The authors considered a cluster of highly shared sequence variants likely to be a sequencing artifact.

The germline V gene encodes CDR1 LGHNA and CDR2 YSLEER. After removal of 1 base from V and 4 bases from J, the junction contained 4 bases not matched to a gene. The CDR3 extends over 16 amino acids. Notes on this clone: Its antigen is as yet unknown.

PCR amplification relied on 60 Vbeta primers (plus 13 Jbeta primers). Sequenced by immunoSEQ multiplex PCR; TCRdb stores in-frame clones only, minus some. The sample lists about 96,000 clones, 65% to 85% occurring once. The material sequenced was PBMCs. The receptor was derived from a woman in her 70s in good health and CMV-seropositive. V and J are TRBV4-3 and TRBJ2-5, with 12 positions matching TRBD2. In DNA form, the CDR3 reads TGCGCCAGCAGCCAAGGCGCGACTAGCGGGGGAGAGACCCAGTACTTC. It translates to CASSQGATSGGETQYF.